A selection of T cell receptor beta chains follows, all from one sample in a study of T cell changes during pregnancy in multiple sclerosis. Produced via immunoSEQ multiplex PCR; TCRdb's table is partial and in-frame only. The sample contains tens of thousands of clones, around 90% of which appear only once. The sequencing here drew on peripheral blood, taken before pregnancy. Every receptor here comes from a female donor with multiple sclerosis, enrolled in a pregnancy study. The CDR3 runs from the conserved cysteine through the conserved F or W.

V gene: TRBV5-4; CDR3 protein: CASKGAGVNIEQFF
V gene: TRBV28; CDR3 protein: CASSLSGARGEAFF
V gene: TRBV2; CDR3 protein: CASSEGLAGFAGELFF
V gene: TRBV29-1; CDR3 protein: CSVEGVRQGATYNEQFF
V gene: TRBV28; CDR3 protein: CASSFAGSNQPQHF
V gene: TRBV29-1; CDR3 protein: CSVYDRVDYEQYF
V gene: TRBV7-9; CDR3 protein: CASSLIEAGELFF
V gene: TRBV6-1; CDR3 protein: CASSAGTGANTGELFF
V gene: TRBV5-4; CDR3 protein: CASSRHWETQYF
V gene: TRBV18; CDR3 protein: CASSPDGRQPQHF
V gene: TRBV2; CDR3 protein: CASQGQGEAWEFF
V gene: TRBV9; CDR3 protein: CASSTSGDRGYEQYF
V gene: TRBV4-1; CDR3 protein: CASSLAGTPSYEQYF
V gene: TRBV19; CDR3 protein: CASSDPGLARHEQFF
V gene: TRBV27; CDR3 protein: CASSFGSGSSSYEQYF
V gene: TRBV18; CDR3 protein: CASSPRGIGTGELFF
V gene: TRBV7-8; CDR3 protein: CASSLEPGGGLGEQFF
V gene: TRBV6-6; CDR3 protein: CASTPGLGSYNEQFF
V gene: TRBV7-2; CDR3 protein: CASSLAPGTLNTEAFF
V gene: TRBV28; CDR3 protein: CASKSSGAYEQYF
V gene: TRBV6-5; CDR3 protein: CASSYGTSVTGELFF
V gene: TRBV2; CDR3 protein: CASSEPFRHEQYF
V gene: TRBV2; CDR3 protein: CASRGRQSNSPLHF
V gene: TRBV4-1; CDR3 protein: CASSQAGGAHTEQFF
V gene: TRBV28; CDR3 protein: CASSPRDRASLTEAFF
V gene: TRBV9; CDR3 protein: CASSLGLGVHEQYF